The TCR beta chain under discussion was sequenced for a study of blood T cell repertoires in COVID-19 (dated by TCRdb to 2018 to 2021). Regarding the study in general: Samples covering the acute and convalescent phases of COVID-19 were provided by collaborators in the United States, Italy and Spain. Deeply sampled blood TCRbeta repertoires from subjects exposed to, actively infected with, or recovered from COVID-19 were included in the dataset. The repertoires were released in a freely available public database meant as a resource for research on the immune response to SARS-CoV-2. The material from the prospective study consisted of cDNA or gDNA derived from T cells, B-cell-depleted T cells, or PBMCs. Where available, HLA class I and class II types were taken from metadata supplied by the sample provider and were not determined by assay-based typing. Sample metadata almost always included a de-identified subject ID, COVID-19 status, age in years and sex. The samples were drawn from two sources: the first 160 participants of the ongoing ImmuneRACE study, and 1,200 or so subjects contributed by 6 global collaborators. Results the study describes overall, beyond this receptor: The amount of clinical and demographic metadata varied by source and participant and was provided uncurated.

To note about this clone: The antigen it recognizes is unknown. Qualities for individual bases were not recorded, and no much larger clone is one base off.

The germline V gene gives CDR1 as SNHLY and CDR2 as FYNNEI. The CDR3 runs 13 amino acids, cysteine and phenylalanine included. The only DNA kept is the CDR3, 39 bases in frame from the first base. V is reduced by 3 bases and J by 5 bases, leaving a spacing of 10 bases between them. TCRbeta CDR3 regions were amplified from genomic DNA using the immunoSEQ Assay, a bias-controlled multiplex PCR. The study's own analysis went as follows. Within the assay, amplification of reference gene primers was used to estimate how many nucleated cells each sample contained. To quantify the absolute abundance of each unique TCRbeta CDR3 rearrangement, sequence reads were collapsed and filtered. For each sample, productive Simpson clonality was calculated as the square root of Simpson's diversity index across productive rearrangements. Held by TCRdb, this immuneACCESS table contains in-frame sequences only and omits some clones. Under half of the omission traces to an unresolved V gene where checked; the cause of the rest is unknown. V and J calls and clone size come straight from that table; D and trimming were deduced from the DNA. The sample contains about 420,000 clones, about 90% of them found a single time. Clones ranked in the top ten supply around 0.92% of the sample.

In Seattle, one collaborating source enrolled patients while the infection was active and tracked those patients longitudinally over the course of disease. Whole blood was collected in K2EDTA tubes by collaborating institutions according to the institutions' own protocols. For TCRbeta analysis, collaborators shipped samples in one of three forms: frozen whole blood, isolated PBMCs, or DNA extracted from either of those sample types. The sample was peripheral blood. Recombination linked TRBV2 to TRBJ1-2; the D gene is perhaps TRBD1, from 5 matching bases. The clonotype comes from a man between 18 and 29 years old with COVID-19, enrolled during active disease. The DNA sequence follows: TGTGCCAGCAGTGACCTGGGGGGTTATGGCTACACCTTC. It translates to CASSDLGGYGYTF.